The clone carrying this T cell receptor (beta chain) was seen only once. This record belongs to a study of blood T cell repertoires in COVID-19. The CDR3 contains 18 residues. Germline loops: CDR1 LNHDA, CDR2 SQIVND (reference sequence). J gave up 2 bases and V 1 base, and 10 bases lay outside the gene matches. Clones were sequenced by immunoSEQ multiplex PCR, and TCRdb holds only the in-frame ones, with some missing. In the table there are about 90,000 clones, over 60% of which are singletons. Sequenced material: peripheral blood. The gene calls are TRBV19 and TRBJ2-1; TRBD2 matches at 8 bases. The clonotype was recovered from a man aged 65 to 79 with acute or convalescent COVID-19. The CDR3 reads CASSIGLAGPGPYNEQFF. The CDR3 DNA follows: TGTGCCAGTAGTATAGGGCTAGCGGGCCCGGGCCCCTACAATGAGCAGTTCTTC. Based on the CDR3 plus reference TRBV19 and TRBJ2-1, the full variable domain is DGGITQSPKYLFRKEGQNVTLSCEQNLNHDAMYWYRQDPGQGLRLIYYSQIVNDFQKGDIAEGYSVSREKKESFPLTVTSAQKNPTAFYLCASSIGLAGPGPYNEQFFGPGTRLTVL.